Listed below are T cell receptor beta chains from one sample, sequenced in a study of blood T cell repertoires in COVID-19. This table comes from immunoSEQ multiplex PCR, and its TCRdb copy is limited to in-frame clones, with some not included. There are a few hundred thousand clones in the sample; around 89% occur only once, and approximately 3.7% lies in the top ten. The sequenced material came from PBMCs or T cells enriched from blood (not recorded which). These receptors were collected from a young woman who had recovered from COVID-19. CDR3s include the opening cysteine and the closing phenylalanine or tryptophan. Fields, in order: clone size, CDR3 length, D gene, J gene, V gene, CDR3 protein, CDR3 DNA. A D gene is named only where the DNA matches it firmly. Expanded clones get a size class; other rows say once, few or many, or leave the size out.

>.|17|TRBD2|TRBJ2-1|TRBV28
CASRGSTFSAGGNEQFF
TGTGCCAGCAGGGGATCGACTTTCTCAGCGGGAGGAAATGAGCAGTTCTTC
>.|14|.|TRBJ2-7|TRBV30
CAKSSGGFAYEQYF
TGTGCCAAATCCTCCGGCGGGTTTGCCTACGAGCAGTACTTC
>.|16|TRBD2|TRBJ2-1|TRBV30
CAWSGLAGAMGNEQFF
TGTGCCTGGAGCGGACTAGCGGGAGCAATGGGCAATGAGCAGTTCTTC
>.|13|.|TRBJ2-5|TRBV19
CASSFSAGETQYF
TGTGCCAGTAGTTTCTCAGCGGGAGAGACCCAGTACTTC
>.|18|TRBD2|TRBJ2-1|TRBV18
CASSVSVGLAGGGIRQFF
TGTGCCAGCTCTGTCTCCGTAGGACTAGCGGGAGGTGGGATACGGCAGTTCTTC
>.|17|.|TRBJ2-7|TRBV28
CASLPPGHPLRNYEQYF
TGTGCCAGCCTCCCTCCGGGACACCCTCTACGGAACTACGAGCAGTACTTC
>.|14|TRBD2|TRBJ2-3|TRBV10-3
CAISEAGGENTQYF
TGTGCCATCAGTGAAGCGGGAGGGGAAAATACGCAGTATTTT
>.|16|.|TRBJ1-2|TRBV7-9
CASSLAREEGFYGYTF
TGTGCCAGCAGCTTAGCGAGGGAGGAGGGTTTCTATGGCTACACCTTC
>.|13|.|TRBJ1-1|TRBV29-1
CSVVHSPGTEAFF
TGCAGCGTGGTGCACTCCCCGGGTACTGAAGCTTTCTTT
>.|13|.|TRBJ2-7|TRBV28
CASSSQQSSLSEF
TGTGCCAGCAGTTCACAGCAGTCGAGTTTATCCGAATTC
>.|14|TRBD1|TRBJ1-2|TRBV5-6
CASSFRDRGGGYTF
TGTGCCAGCAGCTTCCGGGACAGGGGAGGTGGCTACACCTTC
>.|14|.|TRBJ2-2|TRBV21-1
CASSNQSGTGELFF
TGTGCCAGCAGCAACCAGTCGGGCACCGGGGAGCTGTTTTTT
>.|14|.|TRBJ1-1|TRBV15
CATSSRATVTEAFF
TGTGCCACCAGCAGCAGGGCCACTGTCACTGAAGCTTTCTTT
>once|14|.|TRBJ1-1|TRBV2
CASSLTGRLTEAFF
TGTGCCAGCAGTCTCACAGGGCGCCTCACTGAAGCTTTCTTT
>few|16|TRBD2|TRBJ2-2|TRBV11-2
CASSLGWREYTGELFF
TGTGCCAGCAGCTTAGGATGGCGGGAGTATACCGGGGAGCTGTTTTTT
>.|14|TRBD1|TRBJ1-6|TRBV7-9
CASSLGQGETPLHF
TGTGCCAGCAGCTTAGGCCAGGGGGAGACACCCCTCCACTTT
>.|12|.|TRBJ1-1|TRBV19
CASSFRTDAAFF
TGTGCCAGTAGTTTCCGTACAGATGCAGCTTTCTTT
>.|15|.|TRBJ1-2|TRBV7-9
CASSFRRGGNYGYTF
TGTGCCAGCAGCTTTAGAAGGGGTGGGAACTATGGCTACACCTTC
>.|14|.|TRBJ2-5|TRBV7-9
CASSPQGRQETQYF
TGTGCCAGCAGCCCACAGGGACGTCAAGAGACCCAGTACTTC
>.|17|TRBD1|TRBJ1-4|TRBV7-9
CASSAIGQGVTNEKLFF
TGTGCCAGCAGCGCAATCGGACAGGGTGTAACTAATGAAAAACTGTTTTTT
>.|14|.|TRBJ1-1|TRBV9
CASSEIQVPLEAFF
TGTGCCAGCAGCGAGATTCAGGTGCCACTTGAAGCTTTCTTT
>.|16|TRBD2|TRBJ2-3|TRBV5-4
CASSGGLGPLTDTQYF
TGTGCCAGTTCGGGGGGGCTAGGCCCCCTCACAGATACGCAGTATTTT
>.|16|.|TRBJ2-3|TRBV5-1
CASSFHLPSGTDTQYF
TGCGCCAGCAGCTTTCACTTACCCTCCGGCACAGATACGCAGTATTTT
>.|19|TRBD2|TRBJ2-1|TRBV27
CASSLRVPLAGLPYNEQFF
TGTGCCAGCAGTTTACGGGTCCCGTTAGCGGGTCTACCTTACAATGAGCAGTTCTTC
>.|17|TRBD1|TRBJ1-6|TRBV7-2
CASSPTRGGTGGSPLHF
TGTGCCAGCAGCCCCACCCGGGGGGGGACAGGGGGTTCACCCCTCCACTTT
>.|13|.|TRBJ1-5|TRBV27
CASSLTGIQPQHF
TGTGCCAGCAGTTTAACAGGGATCCAGCCCCAGCATTTT
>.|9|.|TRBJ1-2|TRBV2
CASKSGYTF
TGTGCCAGCAAGAGCGGCTACACCTTC
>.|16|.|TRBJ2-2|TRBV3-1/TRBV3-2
CASSLRHRGNTGELFF
TGTGCCAGCAGCCTACGCCATCGGGGGAACACCGGGGAGCTGTTTTTT
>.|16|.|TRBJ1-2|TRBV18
CASSPPGAMVTYGYTF
TGTGCCAGCTCACCCCCAGGTGCGATGGTGACCTATGGCTACACCTTC
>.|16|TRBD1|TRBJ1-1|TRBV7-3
CASSYLPGQGHTEAFF
TGTGCCAGCAGCTACTTACCGGGACAGGGGCACACTGAAGCTTTCTTT
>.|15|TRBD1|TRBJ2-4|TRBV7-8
CASSRTQGAQNIQYF
TGTGCCAGCAGCCGAACACAGGGGGCCCAAAACATTCAGTACTTC
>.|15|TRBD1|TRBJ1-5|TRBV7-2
CASSRTGFSNQPQHF
TGTGCCAGCAGCCGGACAGGGTTCAGCAATCAGCCCCAGCATTTT
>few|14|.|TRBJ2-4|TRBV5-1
CASSLDSAKNIQYF
TGCGCCAGCAGCTTGGACTCCGCGAAAAACATTCAGTACTTC
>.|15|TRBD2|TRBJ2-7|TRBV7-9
CASSSGLAGVNEQYF
TGTGCCAGCAGCTCTGGACTAGCGGGAGTTAACGAGCAGTACTTC
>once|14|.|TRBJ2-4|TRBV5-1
CASSLWQDKNIQYF
TGCGCCAGCAGCTTGTGGCAGGATAAAAACATTCAGTACTTC
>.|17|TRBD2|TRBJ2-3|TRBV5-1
CASSPRTSQLRTDTQYF
TGCGCCAGCAGCCCCAGGACTAGCCAGCTCCGCACAGATACGCAGTATTTT
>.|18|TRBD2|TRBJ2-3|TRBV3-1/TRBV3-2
CASSQGYSGYTSTDTQYF
TGTGCCAGCAGCCAAGGCTATAGCGGGTACACTAGCACAGATACGCAGTATTTT
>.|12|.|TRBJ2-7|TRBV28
CASRILPGEQYF
TGTGCCAGCAGGATCCTACCGGGGGAGCAGTACTTC
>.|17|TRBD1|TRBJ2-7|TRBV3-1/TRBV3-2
CASSPRVFGTGFYEQYF
TGTGCCAGCAGCCCCCGAGTTTTTGGGACAGGGTTCTACGAGCAGTACTTC
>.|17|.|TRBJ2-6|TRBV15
CATSGQTSTSGANVLTF
TGTGCCACCAGCGGTCAGACATCGACCTCTGGGGCCAACGTCCTGACTTTC
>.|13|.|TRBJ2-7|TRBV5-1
CASSGNSPYEQYF
TGCGCCAGCAGCGGTAATAGCCCCTACGAGCAGTACTTC
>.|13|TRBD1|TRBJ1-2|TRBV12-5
CASGVTGVGGYTF
TGTGCTAGTGGGGTTACAGGGGTGGGTGGCTACACCTTC